This T cell receptor beta chain was documented in a study of T-cell memory formation after mild COVID-19. Between the trimmed V and J ends, which lost 8 bases and 0 bases, there was a span of 11 bases. This CDR3 spans 15 amino acids. Per germline, CDR1 MNHEY and CDR2 SVGEGT. TCRdb recomputed calls from the 5' RACE reads with MiXCR, one row per CDR3 protein. The data hold some 450,000 distinct CDR3 sequences, with 15% to 20% observed a single time. The sequenced sample was PBMCs or a T cell subset sorted from them (not recorded which). This TCR derives from a man aged 18 to 30 who had mild COVID-19 (a few samples of this study predate the infection). Cell type and time point are not known. The V and J genes are TRBV6-2 or TRBV6-3 and TRBJ2-6; D perhaps matches TRBD1 (6 bases). CDR3 sequence reads: CASGTRSSGANVLTF. In DNA, the CDR3 is TGTGCCAGCGGGACACGGTCCTCTGGGGCCAACGTCCTGACTTTC.